The source of this TCR beta chain is a study of shared clonotypes between healthy human individuals. This CDR3 region has 15 residues. The germline V gene encodes CDR1 LNHDA and CDR2 SQIVND (reference sequence). Trimming removed 1 base from V and 0 bases from J, with 8 bases in between. Clones were sequenced by immunoSEQ multiplex PCR, and TCRdb holds only the in-frame ones, with some missing. The sample yields just under 350,000 clones, over 70% seen once. The sample taken for sequencing was memory CD4+ T cells sorted from blood. Documented subset: CD45RA-negative fraction. The origin of this receptor is a man between 25 and 39 years old in good health. The V and J genes are TRBV19 and TRBJ2-3; D is ambiguous. The CDR3 nucleotides read TGTGCCAGTAGTATAGCTGCGTCTAGCACAGATACGCAGTATTTT. Translation gives CASSIAASSTDTQYF.